This TCR beta chain was profiled in a study of blood T cell repertoires in COVID-19. Overall study: COVID-19 samples collected from the United States, Italy and Spain covered acute and convalescent phases.

The table came from immunoSEQ multiplex PCR; TCRdb's copy has only in-frame clones and leaves some out. The table records roughly 18,000 clones, approximately 80% of them present only once. The specimen was peripheral blood. The clonotype was recovered from a man between 65 and 85 years old with COVID-19, enrolled during active disease.

In nucleotides, the CDR3 is TGTGCCAGTAGCCGGGCGAGCGGCACAGGCACAGATACGCAGTATTTT. It codes for CASSRASGTGTDTQYF. This chain uses TRBV19 with TRBJ2-3, with D possibly TRBD2 on 5 matching bases. In germline, CDR1 is LNHDA, CDR2 SQIVND (reference sequence). Trimming removed 6 bases at V and 1 base at J, with 17 bases between. The CDR3 totals 16 residues.